The 27 T cell receptor beta chains in this list originate from one sample, sequenced in a study of response to subunit inactivated influenza vaccine. TCRdb ran MiXCR on the RT-PCR reads and lists one entry per CDR3 protein. The repertoire holds 500,000 to 600,000 distinct CDR3 sequences, with about 10% as singletons. The source was PBMCs from blood, collected on the day of vaccination. These receptors originate from a man aged 45-65 years who received an inactivated influenza vaccine.

This chain connects TRBV27 to TRBJ2-7; TRBD1 matches at 7 bases. Looked up from germline, CDR1 is MNHEY and CDR2 is SMNVEV (reference sequence). This CDR3 spans 13 amino acids. V was clipped by 6 bases and J by 6 bases; unmatched bases: 8. CDR3 sequence: CASRRQGSVEQYF. CDR3 DNA: TGTGCCAGCAGACGACAGGGTTCGGTCGAGCAGTACTTC.

This clonotype was found a few times. This chain links TRBV12-3 or TRBV12-4 with TRBJ2-7; D is perhaps TRBD1 (5 bases). V was trimmed by 4 bases and J by 11 bases, leaving 15 bases between them. CDR3 length: 12 amino acids. The CDR3, as DNA: TGTGCCAGCAGTTACCGATCCGACAGTAAGTACTTC. Its translation: CASSYRSDSKYF.

The chain carries TRBV7-9 and TRBJ1-3; D is undetermined. CDR1 and CDR2 from the germline V gene are SEHNR and FQNEAQ (reference sequence). This CDR3 contains 14 residues. V was clipped by 3 bases and J by 4 bases, with 10 bases between them. The CDR3: CASSFSARGNTIYF. CDR3 nucleotides: TGTGCCAGCAGCTTCTCCGCGAGAGGAAACACCATATATTTT.

This clonotype was seen a few times. The rearrangement joins TRBV5-6 to TRBJ2-7; D may correspond to TRBD1 or TRBD2 (5 bases each). Trimming removed 4 bases from V and 0 bases from J, with 17 bases in between. Germline V gene data show CDR1 as SGHDT and CDR2 as YYEEEE. This CDR3 contains 16 residues. The chain's CDR3 is CASSRGRLLSSYEQYF. CDR3 DNA sequence: TGTGCCAGCAGCCGGGGACGGCTCCTTAGCTCCTACGAGCAGTACTTC.

This clonotype was detected a few times. V and J are TRBV4-3 and TRBJ2-7, with D uncertain. The germline gives CDR1 LGHNA, CDR2 YSLEER. CDR3 size: 17 residues. Trimming removed 7 bases from V and 3 bases from J, with 25 bases in between. The CDR3 spells CASNHFRCQVQFYEQYF. The CDR3 DNA sequence: TGCGCCAGCAACCACTTCCGCTGTCAAGTCCAGTTCTACGAGCAGTACTTC.

A few counts support this clonotype. The rearrangement links TRBV5-1 to TRBJ2-5, with D maybe TRBD2 (6 bases). V shed 3 bases and J shed 2 bases, with 11 bases lying between them. The CDR3 consists of 14 residues. Germline V lookup: CDR1 SGHRS, CDR2 YFSETQ. CDR3 nucleotides: TGCGCCAGCAGCTCGAATAGCGGACAAGAGACCCAGTACTTC. Protein: CASSSNSGQETQYF.

This clonotype has more than one count but fewer than ten. The chain recombines TRBV29-1 with TRBJ2-2; TRBD2 might be the D (5 bases). Trimming shortened V by 3 bases and J by 4 bases, and 9 bases separated the two germline ends. The CDR3 extends over 13 amino acids. Per the germline V gene, CDR1 is SQVTM and CDR2 is ANQGSEA. CDR3 loop: CSVDGEITGELFF. The DNA for the CDR3 is TGCAGCGTTGATGGGGAGATCACCGGGGAGCTGTTTTTT.

This chain links TRBV6-5 with TRBJ2-3; D is undetermined. Germline CDR1 and CDR2: MNHEY and SVGAGI. This CDR3 is 14 amino acids long. V gave up 0 bases and J gave up 4 bases, with 8 bases separating them. The CDR3 sequence: CASSYSSWPDTQYF. CDR3 coding DNA: TGTGCCAGCAGTTACTCGAGCTGGCCAGATACGCAGTATTTT.

The chain has TRBV20-1 and TRBJ2-7; 14 nucleotides align to TRBD2. The CDR3 consists of 14 residues. V dropped 6 bases and J dropped 2; count of bases not matched to a gene: 3. Germline loops: CDR1 DFQATT, CDR2 SNEGSKA (reference sequence). CDR3 bases: TGCAGTGCCAGACTAGCGGGGGGGGCCTACGAGCAGTACTTC. This sequence encodes CSARLAGGAYEQYF.

This clonotype was seen only a few times. Compared with germline, one end of the junction differs, possibly owing to a read error. The J gene is TRBJ2-1, the V gene TRBV10-3; D is unresolved. CDR3 length equals 12 residues. The germline gives CDR1 ENHRY, CDR2 SYGVKD. The CDR3 nucleotides are TGTGCCATCAGTGCACGGCACAAGGAGCAGTTCTTC. The encoded protein is CAISARHKEQFF.

The chain couples TRBV6-2 or TRBV6-3 to TRBJ2-2, with TRBD2 matching 9 bases. This CDR3 contains 17 residues. Germline CDR1 and CDR2: MNHEY and SVGEGT. J gave up 1 base and V 2 bases, and 5 bases lay outside the gene matches. The CDR3 is CASSYASGDWNTGELFF. The CDR3 coding sequence is TGTGCCAGCAGTTACGCTAGCGGGGATTGGAACACCGGGGAGCTGTTTTTT.

In this sample, this clonotype turned up a few times. The chain employs TRBV20-1 and TRBJ1-2, with 8 bases identical to TRBD1. Germline CDR1 DFQATT, CDR2 SNEGSKA (reference sequence). Trimming cost V 1 base and J 6 bases; bases outside gene matches: 10. The CDR3 loop spans 15 amino acids. The CDR3 spells CSARGWGQAANGYTF. CDR3 nucleotides: TGCAGTGCTAGAGGTTGGGGACAGGCTGCGAATGGCTACACCTTC.

As for this clonotype: Relative to the germline gene, one junction end is altered; a read error may explain this. This chain uses TRBV7-3 with TRBJ2-7; possibly TRBD1 or TRBD2 for D (5 bases each). CDR1 and CDR2 from the germline V gene are SGHTA and FQGTGA. The CDR3 is 16 amino acids. The CDR3 reads CASSPGGAQGSYEQDF. Written as DNA, the CDR3 is TGTGCCAGCAGCCCCGGAGGCGCCCAGGGATCCTACGAGCAGGACTTC.

This clonotype was found many times. The V call is TRBV12-3 or TRBV12-4, the J call TRBJ2-1; D remains unclear. The CDR3 totals 14 residues. V was pared by 6 bases and J by 0 bases, with 9 bases between. CDR3 protein: CASSHGSSYNEQFF. CDR3 nucleotides: TGTGCCAGCAGCCACGGTAGCTCCTACAATGAGCAGTTCTTC.

The J gene is TRBJ2-7, the V gene TRBV5-6, with 9 bases matching TRBD1. Germline CDR1 and CDR2: SGHDT and YYEEEE. V lost 4 bases to trimming and J lost 0 bases; unmatched junction nucleotides: 8. This CDR3 comprises 16 residues. CDR3 sequence: CASSPTDRGTSYEQYF. DNA for the CDR3: TGTGCCAGCAGCCCAACTGACAGGGGGACCTCCTACGAGCAGTACTTC.

This clonotype was counted only a few times. This rearrangement joins TRBV10-3 to TRBJ2-3; 8 bases map to TRBD2. CDR3 size: 16 residues. Germline loops: CDR1 ENHRY, CDR2 SYGVKD. With 8 bases clipped from V and 6 bases from J, the junction kept 16 bases outside the gene matches. CDR3 nucleotides: TGTGCCATCTCTGACCGTAGCGGGGCCTATGGGGATACGCAGTATTTT. Amino acids: CAISDRSGAYGDTQYF.

There are a few counts of this clonotype. The rearrangement joins TRBV4-1 to TRBJ1-1; 7 bases agree with TRBD1. The trim removed 2 bases at V and 6 bases at J, leaving 12 bases unmatched. The CDR3 has 16 residues. Germline lookup yields CDR1 MGHRA and CDR2 YSYEKL. The CDR3 region is CASSQRRDRVGPEAFF. Written as DNA, the CDR3 is TGCGCCAGCAGCCAAAGACGCGACAGGGTAGGACCTGAAGCTTTCTTT.

There are a few counts of this clonotype. The V gene is TRBV11-1, the J gene TRBJ2-2; D gene uncertain. Germline V gene sequence: CDR1 SGHAT, CDR2 FQDESV (reference sequence). V was cut by 1 base and J by 0 bases, with 12 bases left in between. The CDR3 is made up of 17 amino acids. The DNA for the CDR3 is TGTGCCAGCAGCTTAGGCACCTGGTCCCCGAACACCGGGGAGCTGTTTTTT. As protein: CASSLGTWSPNTGELFF.

This clonotype has a count of ten or more. The chain combines TRBV20-1 with TRBJ1-2; the D gene is possibly TRBD1 (5 bases). V shed 0 bases and J shed 4 bases, with 15 bases lying between them. This CDR3 contains 15 residues. Germline V gene data show CDR1 as DFQATT and CDR2 as SNEGSKA (reference sequence). The chain's CDR3 is CSAREVGAGSYGYTF. Written as DNA, the CDR3 is TGCAGTGCTAGAGAAGTAGGGGCCGGATCCTATGGCTACACCTTC.

This clonotype was counted a few times. The rearrangement uses TRBV27 and TRBJ2-1; TRBD2 agrees at 11 bases. Germline values: CDR1 MNHEY, CDR2 SMNVEV (reference sequence). The CDR3 runs 15 residues. Trimming cost V 3 bases and J 8 bases; bases outside gene matches: 6. The CDR3 region is CASSLTLAGVDEQFF. The CDR3, as DNA: TGTGCCAGCAGTTTGACACTAGCGGGAGTAGATGAGCAGTTCTTC.

The rearrangement uses TRBV7-8 and TRBJ2-7; D may be TRBD1 (6 bases). Germline V gene sequence: CDR1 SGHVS, CDR2 FQNEAQ. The CDR3 has 16 residues. Trimming cost V 4 bases and J 1 base, with 17 bases left between them. CDR3 nucleotides: TGTGCCAGCAGCTCAGTACGGGACATCCCTTCCTACGAGCAGTACTTC. Its translation: CASSSVRDIPSYEQYF.

The chain has TRBV5-1 and TRBJ2-5; 8 bases fit TRBD2. CDR1 is SGHRS, CDR2 YFSETQ, per germline. This CDR3 is 14 amino acids long. V trimming: 5 bases; J trimming: 2 bases; junction bases outside the gene matches: 5. CDR3 bases: TGCGCCAGCAGAAGAGCGGGGGAACAAGAGACCCAGTACTTC. Amino acid sequence: CASRRAGEQETQYF.

This clonotype was counted between two and nine times. The rearrangement joins TRBV2 to TRBJ1-2, with 12 bases aligning to TRBD1. The CDR3 has 16 residues. The trim removed 6 bases at V and 0 bases at J, leaving 5 bases unmatched. The germline gives CDR1 SNHLY, CDR2 FYNNEI. CDR3 DNA sequence: TGTGCCAGCAGGGGACAGGGGGCGAATTCTAACTATGGCTACACCTTC. Encoded protein: CASRGQGANSNYGYTF.

V and J are TRBV4-3 and TRBJ2-3; TRBD1 agrees at 7 bases. CDR3 length: 17 residues. Trimming removed 1 base from V and 7 bases from J; junction bases left unmatched: 14. The germline gives CDR1 LGHNA, CDR2 YSLEER. The CDR3 DNA sequence: TGCGCCAGCAGCCAAGGCTGGACAGGACATGCCGCATATACGCAGTATTTT. Encoded protein: CASSQGWTGHAAYTQYF.

The table lists this clonotype with a few counts. Here the CDR3 reads CASSDRDRGGIQYF. In nucleotides, the CDR3 is TGCGCCAGCAGCGACCGGGACAGGGGAGGCATTCAGTACTTC. The chain uses TRBV5-1 and TRBJ2-4; 10 bases align to TRBD1. This CDR3 has 14 residues. Trimming cost V 4 bases and J 9 bases; bases outside gene matches: 7. CDR1 is SGHRS and CDR2 is YFSETQ in the germline V gene.

This clonotype was counted only a few times. The chain uses TRBV3-1 and TRBJ2-7; D is unclear. Trimming left V 5 bases short and J 2 bases short, with 19 bases between. The CDR3 sequence is 16 residues long. Germline assignment: CDR1 LGHDT and CDR2 YNNKEL (reference sequence). The CDR3 protein is CASSVTYSFLPYEQYF. The CDR3 nucleotides are TGTGCCAGCAGCGTTACCTACAGCTTCTTACCCTACGAGCAGTACTTC.

The chain carries TRBV18 and TRBJ1-5, with D perhaps TRBD1 (5 bases). Germline V CDR1 and CDR2: KGHSH, LQKENI. Trimming took 2 bases from V and 11 from J, leaving 13 bases between them. The CDR3 runs to 13 residues. DNA for the CDR3: TGTGCCAGCTCACCATCCAGGGCCCGTTCCCAGCATTTT. The encoded protein is CASSPSRARSQHF.